A single sample is the source of the 32 T cell receptor beta chains below, sequenced in a study of cytomegalovirus exposure and HLA in healthy donors. In the PCR, 60 Vbeta and 13 Jbeta primers were used. This table comes from immunoSEQ multiplex PCR, and its TCRdb copy is limited to in-frame clones, with some not included. The repertoire holds about 190,000 clones, with 70% to 75% as singletons. Sample: PBMCs. These receptors originate from a man aged 25-40 years in good health and CMV-seropositive.

The chain carries TRBV4-3 and TRBJ2-5; 7 nucleotides line up with TRBD1. Per the germline V gene, CDR1 is LGHNA and CDR2 is YSLEER. The CDR3 runs to 16 residues. With 3 bases clipped from V and 5 bases from J, the junction kept 12 bases outside the gene matches. The CDR3 DNA follows: TGCGCCAGCAGCCAGAATATTCGACAGGGAGCGGAGACCCAGTACTTC. This sequence encodes CASSQNIRQGAETQYF.

The V and J genes are TRBV5-1 and TRBJ2-2, with D unresolved. The CDR3 runs 15 residues. CDR1 SGHRS and CDR2 YFSETQ come from the germline V gene. The germline V and J ends were trimmed by 4 bases and 6 bases, with 16 bases remaining between them. The CDR3 loop is CASSPGDMAAGELFF. The CDR3 coding sequence is TGCGCCAGCAGCCCTGGAGATATGGCTGCCGGGGAGCTGTTTTTT.

V is TRBV29-1 and J is TRBJ2-2, with a possible D match to TRBD1 (6 bases). The CDR3 runs 14 residues. Trimming cost V 4 bases and J 1 base, with 10 bases left between them. Germline-derived CDR1 and CDR2 are SQVTM and ANQGSEA. CDR3 nucleotides: TGCAGCGTTGGGGGGACACTGAACACCGGGGAGCTGTTTTTT. Its protein is CSVGGTLNTGELFF.

The rearrangement uses TRBV2 and TRBJ1-1, with D possibly matching TRBD1 (6 bases). The CDR3 runs 14 residues. The germline gives CDR1 SNHLY, CDR2 FYNNEI. Trimming shortened V by 0 bases and J by 7 bases, and 12 bases separated the two germline ends. The CDR3 sequence: CASSEALRGGEAFF. The CDR3 region has the DNA TGTGCCAGCAGTGAAGCGCTTAGGGGGGGTGAAGCTTTCTTT.

This chain uses TRBV27 with TRBJ2-1, with 8 positions matching TRBD2. Germline values: CDR1 MNHEY, CDR2 SMNVEV (reference sequence). After removal of 7 bases from V and 10 bases from J, the junction contained 18 bases not matched to a gene. CDR3 length: 16 amino acids. As DNA, the CDR3 is TGTGCCAGCACCCCCGGGTCCGGGAGGGGAGAGGGGGAGCAGTTCTTC. Protein sequence: CASTPGSGRGEGEQFF.

The chain uses TRBV9 and TRBJ2-1, with D uncertain. Germline V lookup: CDR1 SGDLS, CDR2 YYNGEE. The CDR3 runs to 15 residues. Between the trimmed V and J ends, which lost 0 bases and 5 bases, there was a span of 12 bases. This chain's CDR3 is CASSVDGGRDNEQFF. The CDR3 DNA follows: TGTGCCAGCAGCGTAGACGGCGGCCGGGACAATGAGCAGTTCTTC.

The chain employs TRBV4-3 and TRBJ1-1; D is ambiguous. The ends were cut back, 3 bases at V and 1 base at J, with 12 bases in the middle. Germline CDR1 LGHNA, CDR2 YSLEER. The CDR3 spans 15 residues. The chain's CDR3 is CASSHGTEGNTEAFF. CDR3 coding DNA: TGCGCCAGCAGCCATGGCACAGAGGGGAACACTGAAGCTTTCTTT.

This clone was picked up a small number of times. The chain carries TRBV10-3 and TRBJ2-7; D is unclear. V shed 6 bases and J shed 4 bases, with 10 bases lying between them. Germline V lookup: CDR1 ENHRY, CDR2 SYGVKD. This CDR3 is 12 amino acids long. The CDR3 DNA is TGTGCCATCAGCGGGTCCCCTTACGAGCAGTACTTC. It is translated as CAISGSPYEQYF.

The CDR3 DNA follows: TGTGCCAGCAGCAAAGAGATACAGGGGGTAATTAGCTATGGCTACACCTTC. Translation gives CASSKEIQGVISYGYTF. The V call is TRBV5-6, the J call TRBJ1-2; 8 bases are shared with TRBD1. The germline V gene has CDR1 SGHDT and CDR2 YYEEEE. This CDR3 spans 17 amino acids. J gave up 4 bases and V 4 bases, and 15 bases lay outside the gene matches. Full variable domain (missing parts from reference TRBV5-6 and TRBJ1-2): DAGVTQSPTHLIKTRGQQVTLRCSPKSGHDTVSWYQQALGQGPQFIFQYYEEEERQRGNFPDRFSGHQFPNYSSELNVNALLLGDSALYLCASSKEIQGVISYGYTFGSGTRLTVV.

V and J are TRBV7-2 and TRBJ1-2, with TRBD1 matching 7 bases. With V trimmed by 5 bases and J by 1 base, 7 bases remained unmatched. The CDR3 is made up of 15 amino acids. The germline V gene has CDR1 SGHTA and CDR2 FQGNSA. Written as DNA, the CDR3 is TGTGCCAGCAGCCCGCGCCAGGGGGGTAACTATGGCTACACCTTC. This sequence encodes CASSPRQGGNYGYTF.

The rearrangement joins TRBV5-6 to TRBJ2-7, with 8 bases identical to TRBD1. This CDR3 spans 13 amino acids. The junction had 3 bases not matched to a gene; V was cut back by 1 base and J by 6 bases. CDR1 is SGHDT, CDR2 YYEEEE, per germline. The chain's CDR3 is CASSLQGAAEQYF. The CDR3 DNA reads as TGTGCCAGCAGCTTGCAGGGGGCAGCCGAGCAGTACTTC. The entire variable domain, with the rest obtained from reference TRBV5-6 and TRBJ2-7, is as follows: DAGVTQSPTHLIKTRGQQVTLRCSPKSGHDTVSWYQQALGQGPQFIFQYYEEEERQRGNFPDRFSGHQFPNYSSELNVNALLLGDSALYLCASSLQGAAEQYFGPGTRLTVT.

The rearrangement joins TRBV7-2 to TRBJ1-2, with 12 bases aligning to TRBD1. CDR1 and CDR2 (germline): SGHTA, FQGNSA. J gave up 4 bases and V 7 bases, and 7 bases lay outside the gene matches. CDR3 length equals 15 residues. CDR3 sequence: CASTPGTGGLYGYTF. In nucleotides, the CDR3 is TGTGCCAGCACCCCGGGGACAGGGGGCCTCTATGGCTACACCTTC.

The chain has TRBV21-1 and TRBJ2-7; TRBD2, the table's D call, lacks a check against the DNA. TRBV21-1 is deemed a pseudogene. This CDR3 comprises 15 residues. The CDR3 is CASSKDGERGYEQYF. DNA for the CDR3: TGTGCCAGCAGCAAAGACGGTGAGCGGGGGTACGAGCAGTACTTC.

This chain uses TRBV14 with TRBJ2-1; 11 bases are shared with TRBD1. CDR3 length: 15 amino acids. CDR1 SGHDN and CDR2 FVKESK come from the germline V gene. Trimming at V came to 3 bases and at J to 6 bases, leaving 4 bases not matched to a gene. The CDR3 is CASSHPGQGVNEQFF. Written as DNA, the CDR3 is TGTGCCAGCAGCCACCCGGGACAGGGGGTCAATGAGCAGTTCTTC. Full variable domain (remainder filled in from reference TRBV14 and TRBJ2-1): EAGVTQFPSHSVIEKGQTVTLRCDPISGHDNLYWYRRVMGKEIKFLLHFVKESKQDESGMPNNRFLAERTGGTYSTLKVQPAELEDSGVYFCASSHPGQGVNEQFFGPGTRLTVL.

This chain links TRBV4-3 with TRBJ2-1; 8 bases fit TRBD2. V lost 8 bases and J lost 5; bases outside the gene matches: 8. The CDR3 runs 14 residues. The germline V gene has CDR1 LGHNA and CDR2 YSLEER. The CDR3 DNA reads as TGCGCCAGCCCGTCTAGCGGGCGGGACAATGAGCAGTTCTTC. This sequence encodes CASPSSGRDNEQFF.

This clone appeared a few times. V gene TRBV6-1 combines with J gene TRBJ2-7; D perhaps matches TRBD2 (6 bases). Trimming took 8 bases from V and 5 from J, leaving 16 bases between them. The CDR3 has 13 amino acids. Germline CDR1 and CDR2: MNHNS and SASEGT. The CDR3 DNA sequence: TGTGCCAGCCTTAGGAGGGGAGAAGACGAGCAGTACTTC. Encoded protein: CASLRRGEDEQYF.

CDR3 nucleotide sequence: TGTGCCAGCAGCTCCGGACAGGCCTATGGCTACACCTTC. This encodes CASSSGQAYGYTF. The V gene is TRBV13, the J gene TRBJ1-2, with 7 bases identical to TRBD1. The ends lost 4 bases at V and 4 bases at J; junction bases unmatched: 3. This CDR3 region has 13 residues. Germline CDR1 and CDR2: PRHDT and FYEKMQ (reference sequence).

The chain carries TRBV7-9 and TRBJ2-1; 8 nucleotides line up with TRBD2. V gave up 8 bases and J gave up 8 bases; unmatched junction bases: 11. The CDR3 totals 14 residues. Germline V gives CDR1 SEHNR, CDR2 FQNEAQ (reference sequence). The CDR3: CASLESAGGDEQFF. For the CDR3, the DNA is TGTGCCAGCCTCGAAAGCGCGGGGGGCGATGAGCAGTTCTTC. The entire variable domain, with the rest obtained from reference TRBV7-9 and TRBJ2-1, is as follows: DTGVSQNPRHKITKRGQNVTFRCDPISEHNRLYWYRQTLGQGPEFLTYFQNEAQLEKSRLLSDRFSAERPKGSFSTLEIQRTEQGDSAMYLCASLESAGGDEQFFGPGTRLTVL.

The J gene is TRBJ2-5, the V gene TRBV12-5; a weak D match, TRBD2 (6 bases). This CDR3 is 11 amino acids long. V was shortened by 5 bases and J by 8 bases, with 9 bases between the two germline ends. The V gene's germline CDR1 is LGHNT and CDR2 FRNRAP. The CDR3 here is CASGGGSTQYF. For the CDR3, the DNA is TGTGCTAGTGGTGGGGGGAGTACCCAGTACTTC. Supplemented by reference TRBV12-5 and TRBJ2-5, the full variable domain reads DARVTQTPRHKVTEMGQEVTMRCQPILGHNTVFWYRQTMMQGLELLAYFRNRAPLDDSGMPKDRFSAEMPDATLATLKIQPSEPRDSAVYFCASGGGSTQYFGPGTRLLVL.

The chain joins TRBV9 to TRBJ2-5, with D perhaps matching TRBD2 (6 bases). The CDR3 has 14 residues. V dropped 0 bases and J dropped 5 bases, with 11 bases sitting between them. Germline CDR1 and CDR2: SGDLS and YYNGEE. The CDR3 is CASSVAGEEETQYF. Written as DNA, the CDR3 is TGTGCCAGCAGCGTAGCGGGAGAGGAGGAGACCCAGTACTTC.

The chain combines TRBV5-4 with TRBJ2-5; 8 bases match TRBD1. The J call may not be correct, given that the DNA end is closer to TRBJ2-7. This CDR3 contains 14 residues. The germline V gene encodes CDR1 SGHNT and CDR2 YYREEE (reference sequence). For the CDR3, the DNA is TGTGCCAGCAGCTTCGACAGGGGATTCTACGAGCAGTACTTC. Its translation is CASSFDRGFYEQYF.

There are a few counts of this clone. The rearrangement uses TRBV5-6 and TRBJ1-4, with 8 bases aligning to TRBD1. The CDR3 runs to 15 residues. The V segment lost 0 bases and the J segment 8 bases; nucleotides outside the gene matches: 6. CDR1 is SGHDT, CDR2 YYEEEE, per germline. The CDR3 spells CASSLVGRGREKLFF. The CDR3, as DNA: TGTGCCAGCAGCTTGGTGGGCAGGGGGCGAGAAAAACTGTTTTTT.

The CDR3 DNA is TGTGCCAGCAGCGTAACTAGCGGGGGGGCGTATCAAGAGACCCAGTACTTC. The encoded protein is CASSVTSGGAYQETQYF. This chain links TRBV11-2 with TRBJ2-5; 13 bases map to TRBD2. The CDR3 loop spans 17 amino acids. CDR1 is SGHAT, CDR2 FQNNGV, per germline. J lost 2 bases, V lost 5 bases, and 8 bases had no gene match.

This chain uses TRBV5-6 with TRBJ2-7, with D maybe TRBD1 (6 bases). Germline V gene lookup returns CDR1 SGHDT and CDR2 YYEEEE. This CDR3 is 13 amino acids long. Trimming took off 5 bases at V and 3 bases at J, with 12 bases between the two ends. The CDR3 loop reads CASSRDTSYEQYF. The CDR3, as DNA: TGTGCCAGCAGTAGGGACACCAGCTACGAGCAGTACTTC.

A word on this clone: Other DNA sequences within the sample encode an identical CDR3. The chain joins TRBV9 to TRBJ2-7; 9 bases fit TRBD1. The CDR3 is 16 amino acids. Germline V gene data show CDR1 as SGDLS and CDR2 as YYNGEE. V lost 0 bases and J lost 3; bases outside the gene matches: 7. Here the CDR3 DNA reads TGTGCCAGCAGCGTAGTCGGGGGGACAGGGCTCTACGAGCAGTACTTC. Amino acids: CASSVVGGTGLYEQYF.

In its sample, this clone was seen a few times. This chain connects TRBV7-8 to TRBJ2-6; tentative D call: TRBD1 (5 bases). Trimming shortened V by 0 bases and J by 0 bases, and 9 bases separated the two germline ends. Per the germline V gene, CDR1 is SGHVS and CDR2 is FQNEAQ. This CDR3 is 17 amino acids long. The CDR3 loop is CASSLATTASGANVLTF. CDR3 DNA: TGTGCCAGCAGCTTAGCTACGACAGCCTCTGGGGCCAACGTCCTGACTTTC.

This clone appeared once. V gene TRBV28 combines with J gene TRBJ1-2; 8 nucleotides align to TRBD1. The CDR3 consists of 12 residues. The V segment lost 3 bases and the J segment 8 bases; nucleotides outside the gene matches: 2. Germline values: CDR1 MDHEN, CDR2 SYDVKM. This CDR3 is CASSLTGDGYTF. DNA for the CDR3: TGTGCCAGCAGTTTGACAGGGGACGGCTACACCTTC.

The J gene is TRBJ2-1, the V gene TRBV28, with 8 bases matching TRBD2. The trim removed 7 bases at V and 4 bases at J, leaving 6 bases unmatched. The germline V gene has CDR1 MDHEN and CDR2 SYDVKM. This CDR3 is 14 amino acids long. CDR3 protein: CASNIAGLYNEQFF. CDR3 in DNA: TGTGCCAGCAATATAGCGGGATTATACAATGAGCAGTTCTTC. Based on the CDR3 plus reference TRBV28 and TRBJ2-1, the full variable domain is DVKVTQSSRYLVKRTGEKVFLECVQDMDHENMFWYRQDPGLGLRLIYFSYDVKMKEKGDIPEGYSVSREKKERFSLILESASTNQTSMYLCASNIAGLYNEQFFGPGTRLTVL.

The chain recombines TRBV21-1 with TRBJ2-5; the DNA was not compared with TRBD2, the D call given in the table. TRBV21-1 is a recognized pseudogene. This CDR3 region has 13 residues. CDR3 nucleotides: TGCCCTGGGGCTAGCGGTTCCCAAGAGACCCAGTACTTC. The encoded protein is CPGASGSQETQYF.

The chain is built from TRBV25-1 and TRBJ1-6; unclear D gene. The CDR3 sequence is 11 residues long. Germline CDR1 is MGHDK and CDR2 is SYGVNS. V was cut by 6 bases and J by 7 bases, with 4 bases left in between. CDR3 nucleotides: TGTGCCAGCAGCAGGAATTCACCCCTCCACTTT. It is translated as CASSRNSPLHF.

The rearrangement joins TRBV9 to TRBJ1-4, with 7 bases that match TRBD1. The germline CDR1 and CDR2 sequences are SGDLS and YYNGEE. With V trimmed by 1 base and J by 8 bases, 2 bases remained unmatched. The CDR3 length is 13 residues. CDR3 sequence (DNA): TGTGCCAGCAGCGTAAGACAGGGAGAAAAACTGTTTTTT. It specifies CASSVRQGEKLFF.

This sequence joins TRBV18 and TRBJ1-1, with a weak D call TRBD1 (5 bases). Trimming shortened V by 3 bases and J by 3 bases, and 11 bases separated the two germline ends. Germline CDR1 reads KGHSH; CDR2 reads LQKENI. This CDR3 has 14 residues. CDR3 coding DNA: TGTGCCAGCTCACCCCGGGGGGGGGACACTGAAGCTTTCTTT. This sequence encodes CASSPRGGDTEAFF. The whole variable domain, filled in from reference TRBV18 and TRBJ1-1, reads NAGVMQNPRHLVRRRGQEARLRCSPMKGHSHVYWYRQLPEEGLKFMVYLQKENIIDESGMPKERFSAEFPKEGPSILRIQQVVRGDSAAYFCASSPRGGDTEAFFGQGTRLTVV.